This T cell receptor (beta chain) was sequenced for a study of OX40 agonist ivuxolimab in advanced cancers. Across the whole study: One patient with hepatocellular carcinoma and two with cutaneous melanoma, three in all, had partial responses. Points from the study as a whole: In a subset of nonresponders, normalized T-cell clonal expansion was also low. Compared with CD4+, CD8+ T cells on average had more expanded clones.

Only in-frame clones appear in the TCRdb table, and some are missing; sequencing was by immunoSEQ multiplex PCR. The sample has around 68,000 clones; roughly 81% are singletons. Trimming removed 5 bases at V and 2 bases at J, with 14 bases between. The CDR3 spans 15 residues. CDR1 is LNHDA and CDR2 is SQIVND in the germline V gene (reference sequence). This clone has a single count. The antigen is not known. Excluded were patients having autoimmune disease history or systemic immunosuppression. This chain links TRBV19 with TRBJ2-3; D is perhaps TRBD2 (6 bases). The sequence came from an adult with an advanced solid tumor such as melanoma, head and neck, liver or kidney cancer. Sequencing was performed on CD4+ or CD8+ T cells sorted from blood, taken in a trial of the OX40 agonist ivuxolimab. The CDR3 spells CASSPFGGYTDTQYF. CDR3 DNA sequence: TGTGCCAGTAGTCCTTTCGGGGGTTACACAGATACGCAGTATTTT. Drawing the rest from reference TRBV19 and TRBJ2-3, the complete variable domain is DGGITQSPKYLFRKEGQNVTLSCEQNLNHDAMYWYRQDPGQGLRLIYYSQIVNDFQKGDIAEGYSVSREKKESFPLTVTSAQKNPTAFYLCASSPFGGYTDTQYFGPGTRLTVL.